The clone carrying this T cell receptor (beta chain) was observed many times. Via MiXCR, TCRdb re-called the reads, giving one row per CDR3 protein. The table includes hundreds of thousands of distinct CDR3 sequences, less than 20% detected once. V lost 3 bases and J lost 4, with 19 bases in between. This CDR3 spans 17 amino acids. Per the germline V gene, CDR1 is SGHVS and CDR2 is FQNEAQ. This sample stems from a study of T cell repertoires in cytomegalovirus infection. In the study overall: A matching HLA type, together with CMV infection, was signaled by public TCR beta signatures.

The TCR comes from a human donor in good health (CMV status not recorded). Some clones in this sample may be carry-over from other donors' samples. The chain combines TRBV7-8 with TRBJ2-1; weak D call: TRBD2 (6 bases). Sequenced material: PBMCs. The CDR3, as DNA: TGTGCCAGCAGCTTCCCCCTCCTTAGCGGTGATTACAATGAGCAGTTCTTC. As protein: CASSFPLLSGDYNEQFF.